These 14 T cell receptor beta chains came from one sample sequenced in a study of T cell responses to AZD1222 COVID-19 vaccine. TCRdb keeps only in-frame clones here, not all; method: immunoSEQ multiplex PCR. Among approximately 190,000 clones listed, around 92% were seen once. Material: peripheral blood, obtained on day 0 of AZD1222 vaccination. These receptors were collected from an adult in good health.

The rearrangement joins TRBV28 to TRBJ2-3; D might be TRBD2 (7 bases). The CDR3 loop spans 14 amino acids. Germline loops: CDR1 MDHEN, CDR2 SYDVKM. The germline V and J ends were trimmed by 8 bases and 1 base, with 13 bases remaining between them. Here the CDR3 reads CASQEGGRTDTQYF. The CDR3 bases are TGTGCCAGCCAGGAGGGGGGGCGCACAGATACGCAGTATTTT.

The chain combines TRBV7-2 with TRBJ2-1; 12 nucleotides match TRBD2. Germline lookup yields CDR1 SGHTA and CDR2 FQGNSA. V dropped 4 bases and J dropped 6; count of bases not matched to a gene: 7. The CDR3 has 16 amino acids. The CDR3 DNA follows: TGTGCCAGCAGCTCGATCACTAGCGGGGGGTTCAATGAGCAGTTCTTC. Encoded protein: CASSSITSGGFNEQFF.

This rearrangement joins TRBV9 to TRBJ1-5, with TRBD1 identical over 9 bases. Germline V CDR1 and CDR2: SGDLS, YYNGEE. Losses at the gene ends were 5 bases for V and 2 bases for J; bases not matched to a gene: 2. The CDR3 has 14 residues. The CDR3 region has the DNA TGTGCCAGCAGTCGGACAGGGGGCAATCAGCCCCAGCATTTT. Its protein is CASSRTGGNQPQHF. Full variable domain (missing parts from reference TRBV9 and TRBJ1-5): DSGVTQTPKHLITATGQRVTLRCSPRSGDLSVYWYQQSLDQGLQFLIQYYNGEERAKGNILERFSAQQFPDLHSELNLSSLELGDSALYFCASSRTGGNQPQHFGDGTRLSIL.

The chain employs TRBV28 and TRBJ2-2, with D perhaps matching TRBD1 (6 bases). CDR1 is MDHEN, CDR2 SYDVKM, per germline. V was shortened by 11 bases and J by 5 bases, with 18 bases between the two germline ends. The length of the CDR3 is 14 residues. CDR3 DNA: TGTGCCTCCCGGGCCGGGACACTTACCGGGGAGCTGTTTTTT. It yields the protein CASRAGTLTGELFF.

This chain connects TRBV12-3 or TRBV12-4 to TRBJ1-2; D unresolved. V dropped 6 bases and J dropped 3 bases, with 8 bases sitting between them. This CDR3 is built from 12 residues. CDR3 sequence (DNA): TGTGCCAGCAGAGGAGGTGACTATGGCTACACCTTC. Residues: CASRGGDYGYTF.

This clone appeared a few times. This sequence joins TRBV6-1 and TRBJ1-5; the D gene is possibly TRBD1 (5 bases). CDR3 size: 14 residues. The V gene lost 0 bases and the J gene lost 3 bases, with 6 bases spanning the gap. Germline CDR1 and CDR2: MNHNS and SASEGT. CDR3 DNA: TGTGCCAGCAGTGAAGCAGGGGCCAATCAGCCCCAGCATTTT. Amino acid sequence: CASSEAGANQPQHF.

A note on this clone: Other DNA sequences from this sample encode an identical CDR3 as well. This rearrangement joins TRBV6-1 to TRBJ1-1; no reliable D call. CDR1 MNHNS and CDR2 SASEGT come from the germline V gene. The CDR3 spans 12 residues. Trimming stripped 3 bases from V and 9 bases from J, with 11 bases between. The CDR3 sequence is CASSEAGGKAFF. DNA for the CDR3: TGTGCCAGCAGTGAGGCAGGAGGGAAAGCTTTCTTT.

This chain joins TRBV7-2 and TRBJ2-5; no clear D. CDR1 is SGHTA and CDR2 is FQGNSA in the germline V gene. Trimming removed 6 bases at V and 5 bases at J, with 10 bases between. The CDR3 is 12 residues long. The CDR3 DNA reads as TGTGCCAGCAGTCCTCAAGCGGAGACCCAGTACTTC. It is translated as CASSPQAETQYF.

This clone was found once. CDR3 sequence reads: CASSAGGTDTQYF. The CDR3 region has the DNA TGTGCCAGCAGTGCGGGGGGCACAGATACGCAGTATTTT. The genes are TRBV2 and TRBJ2-3, with D perhaps matching TRBD2 (6 bases). V lost 4 bases and J 1 base, leaving 6 bases between the germline ends. Per the germline V gene, CDR1 is SNHLY and CDR2 is FYNNEI. The CDR3 loop spans 13 amino acids. The full variable domain, its missing parts supplied by reference TRBV2 and TRBJ2-3, is EPEVTQTPSHQVTQMGQEVILRCVPISNHLYFYWYRQILGQKVEFLVSFYNNEISEKSEIFDDQFSVERPDGSNFTLKIRSTKLEDSAMYFCASSAGGTDTQYFGPGTRLTVL.

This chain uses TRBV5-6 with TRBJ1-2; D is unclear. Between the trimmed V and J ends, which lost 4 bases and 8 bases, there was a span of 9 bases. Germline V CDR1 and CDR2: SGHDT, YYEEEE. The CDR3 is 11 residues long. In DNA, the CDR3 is TGTGCCAGCAGCGATTCGGGCGGCTACACCTTC. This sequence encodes CASSDSGGYTF.

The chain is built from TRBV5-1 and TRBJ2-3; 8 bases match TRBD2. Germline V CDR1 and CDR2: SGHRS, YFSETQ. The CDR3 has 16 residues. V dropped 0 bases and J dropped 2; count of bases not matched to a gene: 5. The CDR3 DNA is TGCGCCAGCAGCTTGGAACGGGGGGGAACCACAGATACGCAGTATTTT. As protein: CASSLERGGTTDTQYF.

The CDR3 sequence: CAISEVTDTQYF. The CDR3 region has the DNA TGTGCCATCAGTGAAGTCACAGATACGCAGTATTTT. The chain couples TRBV10-3 to TRBJ2-3, with D unclear. Trimming removed 3 bases at V and 2 bases at J, with 3 bases between. From germline, CDR1 is ENHRY and CDR2 SYGVKD. The CDR3 has 12 residues.

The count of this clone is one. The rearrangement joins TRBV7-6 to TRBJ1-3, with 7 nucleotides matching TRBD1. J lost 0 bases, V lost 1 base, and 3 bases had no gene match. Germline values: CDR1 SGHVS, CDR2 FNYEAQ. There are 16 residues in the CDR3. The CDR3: CASSLGGTVSGNTIYF. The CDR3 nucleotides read TGTGCCAGCAGCTTAGGGGGGACAGTCTCTGGAAACACCATATATTTT. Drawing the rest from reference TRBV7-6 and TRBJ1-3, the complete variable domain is GAGVSQSPRYKVTKRGQDVALRCDPISGHVSLYWYRQALGQGPEFLTYFNYEAQQDKSGLPNDRFSAERPEGSISTLTIQRTEQRDSAMYRCASSLGGTVSGNTIYFGEGSWLTVV.

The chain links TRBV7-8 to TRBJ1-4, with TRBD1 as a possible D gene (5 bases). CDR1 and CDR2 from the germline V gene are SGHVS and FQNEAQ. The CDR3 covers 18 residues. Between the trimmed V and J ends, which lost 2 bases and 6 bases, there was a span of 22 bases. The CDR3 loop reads CASSLRRGTGDWDEKLFF. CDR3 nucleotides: TGTGCCAGCAGCTTACGGCGCGGGACGGGGGATTGGGATGAAAAACTGTTTTTT.